This T cell receptor (beta chain) was captured by sequencing in a study of sequential checkpoint blockade in melanoma. Generated by immunoSEQ multiplex PCR, the TCRdb table keeps only in-frame clones and is missing some. The repertoire holds about 6,100 clones, with roughly 27% as singletons. This clone rates as medium-sized. Germline assignment: CDR1 GTSNPN and CDR2 SVGIG (reference sequence). V lost 2 bases and J lost 5, with 13 bases in between. This CDR3 has 14 amino acids. The treatment is: randomized to nivolumab then ipilimumab (arm A) or the reverse (arm B). The chain is built from TRBV30 and TRBJ1-5; D is uncertain. The receptor was isolated from a human donor with melanoma. The source material was tumor tissue (inferred from file names), sampled from a patient given nivolumab and ipilimumab in sequence. The CDR3: CAWSQSGDYQPQHF. Written as DNA, the CDR3 is TGTGCCTGGAGTCAGTCCGGGGATTATCAGCCCCAGCATTTT.